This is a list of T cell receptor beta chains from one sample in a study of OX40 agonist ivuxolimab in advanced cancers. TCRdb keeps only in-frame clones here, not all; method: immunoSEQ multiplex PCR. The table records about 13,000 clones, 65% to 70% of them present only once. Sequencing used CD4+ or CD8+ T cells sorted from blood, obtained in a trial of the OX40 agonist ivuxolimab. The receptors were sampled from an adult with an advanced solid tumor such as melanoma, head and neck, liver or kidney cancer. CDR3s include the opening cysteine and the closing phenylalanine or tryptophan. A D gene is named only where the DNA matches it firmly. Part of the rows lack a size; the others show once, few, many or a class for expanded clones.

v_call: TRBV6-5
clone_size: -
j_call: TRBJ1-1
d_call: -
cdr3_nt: TGTGCCAGCAGTTACTCGTACAGGGACACTGAAGCTTTCTTT
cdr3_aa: CASSYSYRDTEAFF

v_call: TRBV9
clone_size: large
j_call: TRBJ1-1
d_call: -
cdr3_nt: TGTGCCAGCAGCGTAGTATTGGGTCCTGAAGCTTTCTTT
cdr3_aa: CASSVVLGPEAFF

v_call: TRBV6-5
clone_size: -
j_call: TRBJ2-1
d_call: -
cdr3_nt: TGTGCCAGCTCTCCAACAGGTCTTAAGCAGTTCTTC
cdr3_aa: CASSPTGLKQFF

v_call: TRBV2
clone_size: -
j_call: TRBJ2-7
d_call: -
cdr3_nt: TGTGCCAGCAGTGAAGCGACAGGTTTATCCTACGAGCAGTACTTC
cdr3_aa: CASSEATGLSYEQYF

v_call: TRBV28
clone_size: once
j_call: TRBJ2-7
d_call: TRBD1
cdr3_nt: TGTGCCAGCAGTTCACCGATCCGACAGGGAAATAGTTACGAGCAGTACTTC
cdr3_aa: CASSSPIRQGNSYEQYF

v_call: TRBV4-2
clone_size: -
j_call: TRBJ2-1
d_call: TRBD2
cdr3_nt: TGTGCCAGCAGCTTGGGGGGGGATCACCTCCTCTACAATGAGCAGTTCTTC
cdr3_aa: CASSLGGDHLLYNEQFF

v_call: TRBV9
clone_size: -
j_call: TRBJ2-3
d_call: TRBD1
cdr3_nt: TGTGCCAGCAGCGCCACCGGACAGGGCAGCACAGATACGCAGTATTTT
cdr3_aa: CASSATGQGSTDTQYF

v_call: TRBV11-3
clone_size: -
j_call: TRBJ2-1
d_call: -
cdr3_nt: TGTGCCAGCAGCCCCGGACAGTACAATGAGCAGTTCTTC
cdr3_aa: CASSPGQYNEQFF

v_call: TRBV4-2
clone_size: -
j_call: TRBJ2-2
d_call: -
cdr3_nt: TGTGCCAGCAGCCAAGTCTCGGGAAGCGGGGAGCTGTTTTTT
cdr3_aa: CASSQVSGSGELFF

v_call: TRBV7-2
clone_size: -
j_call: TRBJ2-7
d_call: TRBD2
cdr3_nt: TGTGCCAGCAGCCCCGCCGACGGGGGGGCCCACGAGCAGTACTTC
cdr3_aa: CASSPADGGAHEQYF